This entry features one T cell receptor beta chain sequence. TCRdb called the 5' RACE reads again in MiXCR, with one record for every CDR3 protein. The repertoire holds around 470,000 distinct CDR3 sequences, with approximately 15% as singletons. This specimen comes from a study of identical twins. Trimming shortened V by 6 bases and J by 4 bases, and 10 bases separated the two germline ends. Germline V CDR1 and CDR2: SNHLY, FYNNEI. CDR3 length: 13 amino acids. The same sample was also studied in work on yellow fever vaccine responses in identical twins.

This clonotype originated in a woman under 30 in good health. Sequences were obtained from CD4+ T cells sorted from blood. The chain recombines TRBV2 with TRBJ1-3; a weak D match, TRBD1 (6 bases). This chain's CDR3 is CASSRGLGNTIYF. The CDR3 DNA reads as TGTGCCAGCAGCAGGGGTCTGGGAAACACCATATATTTT.